This TCR beta chain was captured in a study of T-cell memory formation after mild COVID-19. Study-wide background: Clustering of TCRs was largely donor specific.

Whole-study results and caveats: Clones which contracted sat mainly in CM and EM if CD4+, and in EMRA if CD8+. Day 15 to 85 contractors were CD4/CD8 balanced; later expanders leaned CD4+.

The V gene end was trimmed by 6 bases and the J gene end by 1 base; junction bases not matched to a gene: 3. The CDR3 consists of 14 residues. To note about this clonotype: Its antigen is as yet unknown.

5'RACE primed from the constant segment yielded TCR alpha and TCR beta cDNA libraries bearing sample barcodes and UMIs. TCRdb recomputed calls from the 5' RACE reads with MiXCR, one row per CDR3 protein. The sample has under 550,000 distinct CDR3 sequences, about a sixth seen once; the top ten hold about a fifth. The specimen sequenced was PBMCs or a T cell subset sorted from them (not recorded which). The chain combines TRBV12-3 or TRBV12-4 with TRBJ1-5, with TRBD1 matching 7 bases. The clonotype originates from a man aged 18 to 30 who had mild COVID-19 (a few samples of this study predate the infection). Cell type and time point are not known. The CDR3 bases are TGTGCCAGCAGGCCCAGGGGGAGCAATCAGCCCCAGCATTTT. Its protein is CASRPRGSNQPQHF.